The clone carrying this T cell receptor beta chain was picked up a small number of times. Its antigen remains unknown. The data derive from a study of T cells in localized non-small cell lung cancer. The method was immunoSEQ multiplex PCR; TCRdb's version includes in-frame clones alone and lacks a portion of them. The data show fewer than 2,000 clones, around a third seen once. Whole-study findings and limits: Adjacent lung had a median approximately 57 of the 100 largest tumor clones.

This TCR was recovered from a male donor older than 55 with stage I squamous cell lung carcinoma. This specimen was normal lung tissue next to the tumor, taken before any cancer treatment.

The CDR3 DNA sequence: TGTGCCAGCAGCTTCTCGAGCACCGGGGAGCTGTTTTTT. It yields the protein CASSFSSTGELFF. This sequence joins TRBV7-1 and TRBJ2-2; D not certain. TRBV7-1 is labeled an ORF, and its function is uncertain. The V end lost 4 bases, the J end lost 4 bases, and 7 bases lay between the germline ends. The CDR3 runs to 13 residues.